This TCR beta chain stems from a study of blood T cell repertoires in COVID-19. The CDR3 is 15 amino acids. V shed 6 bases and J shed 0 bases, with 12 bases lying between them. The germline CDR1 and CDR2 sequences are SGHVS and FQNEAQ. Produced via immunoSEQ multiplex PCR; TCRdb's table is partial and in-frame only. The sample lists 120,000 or so clones, 80% occurring once. This clonotype was sampled from a human donor in a cohort sampled during active COVID-19. Sequencing used peripheral blood. The rearrangement joins TRBV7-8 to TRBJ1-5; D is possibly TRBD1 (5 bases). The CDR3 DNA sequence: TGTGCCAGCAGATTGGACATAAATAGCAATCAGCCCCAGCATTTT. Protein sequence: CASRLDINSNQPQHF.